The T cell receptor (beta chain) described here comes from a study of somatic reversion in DOCK8 deficiency (TCRdb year 2020). Describing the broader study: T cell receptor beta repertoires were compared among DOCK8-deficient patients, DOCK8-revertant patients and healthy volunteers. The DOCK8-deficient patients included in the study had been previously reported. The ways in which somatic reversion of pathogenic DOCK8 variants alters lymphocyte differentiation and function in DOCK8 deficiency were investigated. Summary of the overall study and its limitations: The methods did not specify, sample by sample, whether the source material for each sample was whole blood or PBMCs.

Receptor libraries were prepared by multiplex PCR. TRB libraries were made by one-step amplicon PCR using EuroClonality-NGS primers on 90 to 100 ng genomic DNA. Sequencing of TRB amplicons was performed on Illumina MiSeq instruments using 2 x 250 bp version 2 chemistry. In the source study's methods: IMGT/HighV-QUEST was used for primary TRB sequence analysis and V(D)J annotation. Repertoire diversity and composition were evaluated with VDJtools after removing nonfunctional clones and downsampling for comparisons between samples. TCRdb itself trimmed the public reads at Q25 with fastp, ran MiXCR and retained productive beta chains. CDR3 protein sequences are deduplicated, and each keeps its most common genes and DNA. The V and J calls follow TCRdb's processing rather than the paper's. Across this sample there are about 420 distinct CDR3 sequences, with over 25% seen only once. The ten largest clones represent around 69% of the sample.

The germline ends are 8 bases apart after V is trimmed by 3 bases and J by 3 bases. For CDR1 and CDR2, the germline V gene lists LGHNT and FRNRAP. The CDR3 holds 13 amino acids from the cysteine to the phenylalanine. Only the CDR3 region is kept as DNA, spanning 39 bases read in frame from base 1. This clonotype is medium-sized (0.01 to 0.1%). Its antigen target is currently unknown. The sample holds no much larger clone one base away, and base qualities are not on file. Genomic DNA for TCR repertoire analysis was isolated either from whole blood samples or from PBMCs. Samples were obtained from a few DOCK8-revertant patients, with some of these patients sampled at multiple time points.

This clonotype was sampled from a human donor with DOCK8 deficiency. The sequencing input was blood. This specimen's cell subset or site label, interpreted: DOCK8-deficient patient with somatic reversion. Here the chain combines TRBV12-5 and TRBJ1-1, with a weak D call of TRBD1 (5 bases match). The CDR3 sequence is CASGFGGDTEAFF. The DNA reads as follows: TGTGCTAGTGGTTTTGGGGGGGACACTGAAGCTTTCTTT. The entire variable domain, with the stretches around the CDR3 drawn from the reference TRBV12-5 and TRBJ1-1 proteins, is DARVTQTPRHKVTEMGQEVTMRCQPILGHNTVFWYRQTMMQGLELLAYFRNRAPLDDSGMPKDRFSAEMPDATLATLKIQPSEPRDSAVYFCASGFGGDTEAFFGQGTRLTVV.